Listed below are T cell receptor beta chains from one sample, sequenced in a study of T cells after yellow fever vaccination. TCRdb re-called the 5' RACE reads with MiXCR, one entry per CDR3 protein. This sample has about 300,000 distinct CDR3 sequences, with roughly 6.8% found just once. The sequencing used PBMCs, collected around 45 days after the first yellow fever vaccination. These receptors were taken from a man aged 18 to 29 who received the YFV17D yellow fever vaccine. Both conserved end residues are part of each CDR3.

TRBV7-2 | CASSPYTTDTQYF
TRBV19 | CASSTTGWTVNYGYTF
TRBV5-4 | CASSLPRGPAYGYTF
TRBV5-4 | CASSLYRKMNTEAFF
TRBV14 | CASSQGWTEAFF
TRBV11-2 | CASSPRSYNSPLHF
TRBV9 | CASSVYLSGAADTQYF
TRBV10-3 | CATRQGQETQYF
TRBV29-1 | CSVDSSYNEKFF
TRBV12-3/TRBV12-4 | CASSFGGGTLYGYTF
TRBV7-9 | CASSSTIQGPSYYEQYF
TRBV7-3 | CASSLRAGGVEAFF
TRBV9 | CASSFGGTSYNEQFF
TRBV15 | CATTRTGANTGELFF
TRBV7-2 | CASSPGGGGLMDEQFF
TRBV7-6 | CASSSPVGGDTEAFF
TRBV27 | CASSLKGRSSYEQYF
TRBV10-3 | CAISGLGTRGDNEQFF
TRBV20-1 | CSALNEPPGQFF
TRBV6-9 | CASSRWLCIGETQYF
TRBV29-1 | CSVDEGPGLLDYNEQFF
TRBV29-1 | CSVSWAENTEAFF
TRBV5-1 | CASSIQGFGVYGYTF
TRBV3-1 | CASSQVSSGGEQYF
TRBV4-1 | CASSQGQLNEKLFF
TRBV14 | CASSPMQPYTQYF
TRBV9 | CASSPEDRDYNEQFF
TRBV6-5 | CASSYSMGFGSDTQYF
TRBV20-1 | CSASEGWITNEKLFF
TRBV4-1 | CASSPGRRGSTIDTQYF
TRBV7-9 | CASSITASPSTDTQYF
TRBV6-6 | CASSRQYQETQYF
TRBV7-9 | CASSRENTNEKLFF
TRBV18 | CASSPQETQYF
TRBV2 | CASADTDPKF
TRBV6-5 | CTSSYYRGGTDTQYF